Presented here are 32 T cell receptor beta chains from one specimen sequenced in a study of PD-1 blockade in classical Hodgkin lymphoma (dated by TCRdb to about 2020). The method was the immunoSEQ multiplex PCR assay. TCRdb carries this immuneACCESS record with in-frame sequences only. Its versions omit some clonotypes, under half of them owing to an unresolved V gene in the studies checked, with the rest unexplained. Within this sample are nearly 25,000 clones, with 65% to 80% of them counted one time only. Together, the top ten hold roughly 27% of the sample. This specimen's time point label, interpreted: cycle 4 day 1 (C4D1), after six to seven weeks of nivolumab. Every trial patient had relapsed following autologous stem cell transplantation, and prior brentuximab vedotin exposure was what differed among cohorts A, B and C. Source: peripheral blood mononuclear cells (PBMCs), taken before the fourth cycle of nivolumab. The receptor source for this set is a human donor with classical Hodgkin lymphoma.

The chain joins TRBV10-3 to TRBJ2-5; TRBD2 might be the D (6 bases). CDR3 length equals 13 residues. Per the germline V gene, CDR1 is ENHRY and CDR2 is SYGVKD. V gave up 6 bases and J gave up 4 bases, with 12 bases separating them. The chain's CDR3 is CAIRRAEGETQYF. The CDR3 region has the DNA TGTGCCATCAGGCGGGCGGAGGGAGAGACCCAGTACTTC.

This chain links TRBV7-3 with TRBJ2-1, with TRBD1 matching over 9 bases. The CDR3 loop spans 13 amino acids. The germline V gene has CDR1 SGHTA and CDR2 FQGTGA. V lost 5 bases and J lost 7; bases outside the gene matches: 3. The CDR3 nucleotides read TGTGCCAGCAGCCTGACAGGGGGGAATGAGCAGTTCTTC. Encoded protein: CASSLTGGNEQFF.

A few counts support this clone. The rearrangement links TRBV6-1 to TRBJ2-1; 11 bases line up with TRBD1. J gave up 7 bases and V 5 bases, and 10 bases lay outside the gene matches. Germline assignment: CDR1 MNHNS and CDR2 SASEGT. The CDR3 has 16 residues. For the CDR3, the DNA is TGTGCCAGCAGTAAAGGTGGGACAGGGGGATTGAATGAGCAGTTCTTC. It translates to CASSKGGTGGLNEQFF.

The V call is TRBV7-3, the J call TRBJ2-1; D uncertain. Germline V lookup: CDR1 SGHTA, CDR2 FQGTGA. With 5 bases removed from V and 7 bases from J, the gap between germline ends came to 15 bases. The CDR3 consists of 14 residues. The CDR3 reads CASSPNGPQNEQFF. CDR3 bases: TGTGCCAGCAGCCCAAACGGGCCCCAGAATGAGCAGTTCTTC.

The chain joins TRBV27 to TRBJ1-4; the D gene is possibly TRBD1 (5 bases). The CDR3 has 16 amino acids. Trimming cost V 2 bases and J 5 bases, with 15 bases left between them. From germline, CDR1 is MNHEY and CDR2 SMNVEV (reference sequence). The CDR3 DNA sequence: TGTGCCAGCAGTTTAGGGTTGACAGCTACAAATGAAAAACTGTTTTTT. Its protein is CASSLGLTATNEKLFF.

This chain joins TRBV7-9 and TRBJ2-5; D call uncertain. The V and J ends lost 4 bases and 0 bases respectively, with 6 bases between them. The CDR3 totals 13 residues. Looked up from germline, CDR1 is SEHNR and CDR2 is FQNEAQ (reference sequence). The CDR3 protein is CASSWGNQETQYF. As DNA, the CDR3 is TGTGCCAGCAGCTGGGGTAACCAAGAGACCCAGTACTTC.

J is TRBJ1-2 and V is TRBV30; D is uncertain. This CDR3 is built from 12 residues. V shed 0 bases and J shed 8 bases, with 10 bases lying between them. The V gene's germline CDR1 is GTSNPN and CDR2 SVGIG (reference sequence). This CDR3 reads CAWSVGLEGYTF. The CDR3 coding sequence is TGTGCCTGGAGTGTCGGACTGGAAGGCTACACCTTC.

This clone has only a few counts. The CDR3 DNA reads as TGTGCCAGAAGCCCCCACCCGACTAGCGGGGGGCCTCTGGGCACAGATACGCAGTATTTT. It is translated as CARSPHPTSGGPLGTDTQYF. The chain has TRBV5-3 and TRBJ2-3; 13 bases agree with TRBD2. TRBV5-3 is an ORF; its function is uncertain. V shed 4 bases and J 1 base; nucleotides not matched to a gene: 15. The CDR3 has 20 residues.

The CDR3 coding sequence is TGTGCCAGCAGCTTAGATCACCGGGTCCACAATCAGCCCCAGCATTTT. Translated: CASSLDHRVHNQPQHF. The rearrangement uses TRBV7-2 and TRBJ1-5; no clear D gene. The CDR3 contains 16 residues. Germline V gene lookup returns CDR1 SGHTA and CDR2 FQGNSA. Deletions cut 1 base from V and 3 bases from J, with 13 bases between.

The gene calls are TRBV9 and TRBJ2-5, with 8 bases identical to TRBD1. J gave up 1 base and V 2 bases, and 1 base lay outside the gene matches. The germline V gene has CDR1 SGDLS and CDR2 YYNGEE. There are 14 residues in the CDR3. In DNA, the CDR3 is TGTGCCAGCAGCGTCGACAGGGGCCAAGAGACCCAGTACTTC. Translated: CASSVDRGQETQYF. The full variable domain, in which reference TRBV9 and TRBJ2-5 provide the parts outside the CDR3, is DSGVTQTPKHLITATGQRVTLRCSPRSGDLSVYWYQQSLDQGLQFLIQYYNGEERAKGNILERFSAQQFPDLHSELNLSSLELGDSALYFCASSVDRGQETQYFGPGTRLLVL.

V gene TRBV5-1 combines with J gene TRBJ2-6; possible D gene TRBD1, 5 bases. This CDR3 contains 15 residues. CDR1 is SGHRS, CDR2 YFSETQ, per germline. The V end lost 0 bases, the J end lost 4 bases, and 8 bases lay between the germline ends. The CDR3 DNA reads TGCGCCAGCAGCTTGGGGGGCTACGGGGCCAACGTCCTGACTTTC. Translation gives CASSLGGYGANVLTF.

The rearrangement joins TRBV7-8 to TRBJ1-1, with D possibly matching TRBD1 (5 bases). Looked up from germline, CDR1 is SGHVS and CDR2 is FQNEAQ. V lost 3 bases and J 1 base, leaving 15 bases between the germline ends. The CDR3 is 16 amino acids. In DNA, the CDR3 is TGTGCCAGCAGCTTTTTTGGACTGGGACGGAACACTGAAGCTTTCTTT. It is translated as CASSFFGLGRNTEAFF. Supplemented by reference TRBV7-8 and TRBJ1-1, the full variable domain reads GAGVSQSPRYKVAKRGQDVALRCDPISGHVSLFWYQQALGQGPEFLTYFQNEAQLDKSGLPSDRFFAERPEGSVSTLKIQRTQQEDSAVYLCASSFFGLGRNTEAFFGQGTRLTVV.

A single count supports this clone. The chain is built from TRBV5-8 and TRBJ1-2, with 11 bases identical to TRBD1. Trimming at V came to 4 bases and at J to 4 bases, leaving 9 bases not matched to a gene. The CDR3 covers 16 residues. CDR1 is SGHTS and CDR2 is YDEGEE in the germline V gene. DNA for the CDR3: TGTGCCAGCAGCCCGGACAGGGGGCGCGGTGGCTATGGCTACACCTTC. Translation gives CASSPDRGRGGYGYTF. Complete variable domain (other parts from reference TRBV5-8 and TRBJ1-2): EAGVTQSPTHLIKTRGQQATLRCSPISGHTSVYWYQQALGLGLQFLLWYDEGEERNRGNFPPRFSGRQFPNYSSELNVNALELEDSALYLCASSPDRGRGGYGYTFGSGTRLTVV.

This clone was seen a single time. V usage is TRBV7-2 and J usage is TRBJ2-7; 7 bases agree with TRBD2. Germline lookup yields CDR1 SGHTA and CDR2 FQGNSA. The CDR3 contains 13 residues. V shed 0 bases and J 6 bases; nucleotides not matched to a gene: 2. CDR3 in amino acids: CASSLAWEGEQYV. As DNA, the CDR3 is TGTGCCAGCAGCTTAGCCTGGGAGGGCGAGCAGTACGTC.

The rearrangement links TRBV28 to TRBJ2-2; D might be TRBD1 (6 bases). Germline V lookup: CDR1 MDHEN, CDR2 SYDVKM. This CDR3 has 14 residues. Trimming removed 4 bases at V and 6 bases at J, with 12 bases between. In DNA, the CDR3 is TGTGCCAGCAGTTCAACAGGGTCCGCCGGGGAGCTGTTTTTT. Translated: CASSSTGSAGELFF.

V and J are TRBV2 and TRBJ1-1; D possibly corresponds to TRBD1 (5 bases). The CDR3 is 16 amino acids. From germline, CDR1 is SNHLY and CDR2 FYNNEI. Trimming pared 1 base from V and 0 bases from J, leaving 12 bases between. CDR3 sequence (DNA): TGTGCCAGCAGTGAAGTAAAGGGGCGGCTGAACACTGAAGCTTTCTTT. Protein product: CASSEVKGRLNTEAFF.

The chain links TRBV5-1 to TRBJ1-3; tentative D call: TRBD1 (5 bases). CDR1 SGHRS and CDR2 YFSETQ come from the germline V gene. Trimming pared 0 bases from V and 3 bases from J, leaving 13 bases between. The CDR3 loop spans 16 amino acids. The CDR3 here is CASSLGGTSHGNTIYF. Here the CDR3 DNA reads TGCGCCAGCAGCTTGGGGGGGACCTCTCATGGAAACACCATATATTTT.

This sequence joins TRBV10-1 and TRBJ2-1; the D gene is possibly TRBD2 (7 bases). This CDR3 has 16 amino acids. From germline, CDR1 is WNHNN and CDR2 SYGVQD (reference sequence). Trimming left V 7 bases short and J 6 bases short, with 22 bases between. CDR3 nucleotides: TGCGCCAGCATTGGGGGGGGGCTTCAGCGAGGCAATGAGCAGTTCTTC. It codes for CASIGGGLQRGNEQFF.

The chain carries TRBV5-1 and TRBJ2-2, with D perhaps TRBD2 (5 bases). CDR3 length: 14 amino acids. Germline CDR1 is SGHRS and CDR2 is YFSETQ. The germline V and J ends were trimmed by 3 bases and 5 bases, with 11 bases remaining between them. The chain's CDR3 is CASSWAGGTGELFF. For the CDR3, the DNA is TGCGCCAGCAGCTGGGCCGGAGGTACCGGGGAGCTGTTTTTT.

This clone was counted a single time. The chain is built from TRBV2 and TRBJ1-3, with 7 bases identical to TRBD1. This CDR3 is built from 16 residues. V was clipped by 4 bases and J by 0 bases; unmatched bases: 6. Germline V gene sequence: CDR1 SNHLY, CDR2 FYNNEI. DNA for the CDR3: TGTGCCAGCAGTGTCCGGGACAGCAACTCTGGAAACACCATATATTTT. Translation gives CASSVRDSNSGNTIYF.

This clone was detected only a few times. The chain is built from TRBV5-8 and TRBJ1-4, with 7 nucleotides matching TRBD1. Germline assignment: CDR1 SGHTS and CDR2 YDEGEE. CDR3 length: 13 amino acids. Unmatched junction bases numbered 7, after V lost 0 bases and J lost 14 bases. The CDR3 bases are TGTGCCAGCAGCTTGGGTGGACAGGTTGAGCTGTTTTTT. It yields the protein CASSLGGQVELFF.

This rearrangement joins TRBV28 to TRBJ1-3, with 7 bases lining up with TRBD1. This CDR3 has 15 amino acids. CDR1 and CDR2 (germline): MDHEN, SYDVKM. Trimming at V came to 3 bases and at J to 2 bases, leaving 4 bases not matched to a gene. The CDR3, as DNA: TGTGCCAGCAGTTTGCCAGGGGGTGCTGGAAACACCATATATTTT. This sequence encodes CASSLPGGAGNTIYF. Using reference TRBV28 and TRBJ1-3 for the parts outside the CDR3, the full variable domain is DVKVTQSSRYLVKRTGEKVFLECVQDMDHENMFWYRQDPGLGLRLIYFSYDVKMKEKGDIPEGYSVSREKKERFSLILESASTNQTSMYLCASSLPGGAGNTIYFGEGSWLTVV.

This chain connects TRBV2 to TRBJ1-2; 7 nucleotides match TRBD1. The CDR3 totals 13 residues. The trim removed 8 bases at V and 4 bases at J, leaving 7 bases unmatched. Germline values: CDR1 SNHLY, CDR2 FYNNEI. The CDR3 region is CASAGTGVYGYTF. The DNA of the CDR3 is TGTGCCAGCGCCGGTACAGGGGTCTATGGCTACACCTTC.

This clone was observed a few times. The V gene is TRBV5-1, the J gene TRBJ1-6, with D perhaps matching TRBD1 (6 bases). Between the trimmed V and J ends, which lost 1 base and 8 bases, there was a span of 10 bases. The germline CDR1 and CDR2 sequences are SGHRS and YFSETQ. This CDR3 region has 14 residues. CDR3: CASSLNREDSPLHF. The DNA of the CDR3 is TGCGCCAGCAGCTTGAACAGGGAGGATTCACCCCTCCACTTT.

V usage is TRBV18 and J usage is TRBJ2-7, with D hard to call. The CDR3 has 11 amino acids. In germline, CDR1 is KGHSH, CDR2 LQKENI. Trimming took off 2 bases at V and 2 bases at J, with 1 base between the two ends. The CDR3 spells CASSPAYEQYF. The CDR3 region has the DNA TGTGCCAGCTCACCAGCCTACGAGCAGTACTTC.

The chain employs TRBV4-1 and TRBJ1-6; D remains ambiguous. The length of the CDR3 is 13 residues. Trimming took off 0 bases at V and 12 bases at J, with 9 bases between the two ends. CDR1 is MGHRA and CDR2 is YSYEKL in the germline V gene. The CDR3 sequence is CASSQEPALPLHF. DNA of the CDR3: TGCGCCAGCAGCCAAGAACCGGCCTTACCCCTCCACTTT.

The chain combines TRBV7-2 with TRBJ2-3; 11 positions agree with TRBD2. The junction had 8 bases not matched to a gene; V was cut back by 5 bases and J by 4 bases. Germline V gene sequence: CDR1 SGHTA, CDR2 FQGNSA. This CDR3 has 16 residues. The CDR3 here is CASSQDSGGGPDTQYF. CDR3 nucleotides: TGTGCCAGCAGCCAAGATAGCGGGGGGGGCCCAGATACGCAGTATTTT.

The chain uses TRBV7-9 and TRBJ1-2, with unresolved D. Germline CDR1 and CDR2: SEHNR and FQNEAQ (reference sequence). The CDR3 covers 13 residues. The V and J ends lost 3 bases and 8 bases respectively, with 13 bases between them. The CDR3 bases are TGTGCCAGCAGCTTTGGCCAGTATGAAGGCTACACCTTC. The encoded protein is CASSFGQYEGYTF.

CDR3 residues: CASSGTGREEKLFF. The CDR3 DNA reads as TGTGCCAGCAGTGGGACAGGACGGGAGGAAAAACTGTTTTTT. The V and J genes are TRBV6-1 and TRBJ1-4, with 7 nucleotides matching TRBD1. The CDR3 runs 14 residues. Germline trimming cut 4 bases from V and 8 bases from J; bases unmatched to any gene: 7. Germline V gene lookup returns CDR1 MNHNS and CDR2 SASEGT.

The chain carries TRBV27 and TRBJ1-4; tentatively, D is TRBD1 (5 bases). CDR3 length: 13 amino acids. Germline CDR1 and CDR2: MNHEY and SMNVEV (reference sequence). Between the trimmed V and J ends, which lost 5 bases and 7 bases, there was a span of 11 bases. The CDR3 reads CASSRQGGEKLFF. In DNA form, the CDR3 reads TGTGCCAGCAGTAGGCAGGGTGGTGAAAAACTGTTTTTT.

The chain's CDR3 is CASSPSGRDGVSGNTIYF. The CDR3 region has the DNA TGTGCCAGCTCGCCTAGCGGACGGGACGGAGTCTCTGGAAACACCATATATTTT. This chain connects TRBV18 to TRBJ1-3, with D possibly being TRBD1 (5 bases). The ends were cut back, 6 bases at V and 0 bases at J, with 21 bases in the middle. The CDR3 sequence is 18 residues long. Per the germline V gene, CDR1 is KGHSH and CDR2 is LQKENI.

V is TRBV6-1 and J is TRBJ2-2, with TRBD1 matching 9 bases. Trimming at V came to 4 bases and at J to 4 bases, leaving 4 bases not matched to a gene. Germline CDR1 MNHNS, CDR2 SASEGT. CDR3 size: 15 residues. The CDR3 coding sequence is TGTGCCAGCAGTGCCTCGACAGGGGGCACCGGGGAGCTGTTTTTT. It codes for CASSASTGGTGELFF.